Presented here are 32 T cell receptor beta chains from one specimen sequenced in a study of blood T cell repertoires in COVID-19. This table comes from immunoSEQ multiplex PCR, and its TCRdb copy is limited to in-frame clones, with some not included. The data contain about 220,000 clones, more than 80% of them singletons. Sequencing was carried out using PBMCs or T cells enriched from blood (not recorded which). Receptors were obtained from a middle-aged woman with acute COVID-19.

V is TRBV10-3 and J is TRBJ1-2, with D perhaps TRBD1 (6 bases). The V and J ends lost 1 base and 6 bases respectively, with 9 bases between them. Germline V gene lookup returns CDR1 ENHRY and CDR2 SYGVKD. The CDR3 sequence is 13 residues long. CDR3: CAISEWDKDGYTF. The CDR3 region has the DNA TGTGCCATCAGTGAGTGGGACAAAGATGGCTACACCTTC.

The J gene is TRBJ2-7, the V gene TRBV18; TRBD1 might be the D (6 bases). Germline V gene data show CDR1 as KGHSH and CDR2 as LQKENI. The CDR3 is made up of 14 amino acids. Trimming cost V 4 bases and J 3 bases, with 13 bases left between them. The CDR3 DNA follows: TGTGCCAGCTCACGAACAGGGCCCCTCTACGAGCAGTACGTC. Its protein product is CASSRTGPLYEQYV.

The chain carries TRBV18 and TRBJ2-1; 13 bases line up with TRBD2. This CDR3 comprises 18 residues. Trimming cost V 4 bases and J 2 bases; bases outside gene matches: 8. Germline V CDR1 and CDR2: KGHSH, LQKENI. In nucleotides, the CDR3 is TGTGCCAGCTCACGGGGACTAGCGGGGACCTTAACCTACAATGAGCAGTTCTTC. Amino acids: CASSRGLAGTLTYNEQFF. Variable domain in full (rest from reference TRBV18 and TRBJ2-1): NAGVMQNPRHLVRRRGQEARLRCSPMKGHSHVYWYRQLPEEGLKFMVYLQKENIIDESGMPKERFSAEFPKEGPSILRIQQVVRGDSAAYFCASSRGLAGTLTYNEQFFGPGTRLTVL.

The chain links TRBV6-5 to TRBJ1-1; D gene unclear. Trimming stripped 5 bases from V and 1 base from J, with 11 bases between. The CDR3 loop spans 14 amino acids. Germline-derived CDR1 and CDR2 are MNHEY and SVGAGI. CDR3 DNA: TGTGCCAGCAGTCCTATTCGGGAGAACACTGAAGCTTTCTTT. The encoded protein is CASSPIRENTEAFF.

The chain recombines TRBV28 with TRBJ1-4, with TRBD1 identical over 9 bases. The CDR3 loop spans 14 amino acids. Germline-derived CDR1 and CDR2 are MDHEN and SYDVKM. Unmatched junction bases numbered 5, after V lost 5 bases and J lost 7 bases. CDR3: CASSLGQGGEKLFF. The DNA for the CDR3 is TGTGCCAGCAGTCTGGGACAGGGTGGTGAAAAACTGTTTTTT.

The chain employs TRBV5-1 and TRBJ1-6, with 7 bases matching TRBD1. The CDR3 length is 15 residues. V shed 5 bases, J shed 5 bases, and the junction held 7 bases outside the gene matches. The germline V gene encodes CDR1 SGHRS and CDR2 YFSETQ. The DNA of the CDR3 is TGCGCCAGCAGTCTTGGACAGGCGGATAATTCACCCCTCCACTTT. Encoded protein: CASSLGQADNSPLHF.

V usage is TRBV18 and J usage is TRBJ2-2; D gene uncertain. Per the germline V gene, CDR1 is KGHSH and CDR2 is LQKENI. The ends were cut back, 0 bases at V and 7 bases at J, with 9 bases in the middle. This CDR3 comprises 14 residues. As DNA, the CDR3 is TGTGCCAGCTCACCACCATCGGGTGTCGGGGAGCTGTTTTTT. It is translated as CASSPPSGVGELFF. Combining the CDR3 with reference TRBV18 and TRBJ2-2 gives the whole variable domain NAGVMQNPRHLVRRRGQEARLRCSPMKGHSHVYWYRQLPEEGLKFMVYLQKENIIDESGMPKERFSAEFPKEGPSILRIQQVVRGDSAAYFCASSPPSGVGELFFGEGSRLTVL.

The chain links TRBV13 to TRBJ1-2; maybe TRBD1 (5 bases). The CDR3 runs to 12 residues. The V end was cut by 0 bases, the J end by 11 bases, with 10 bases between. CDR1 and CDR2 from the germline V gene are PRHDT and FYEKMQ (reference sequence). The CDR3 loop is CASSLGGREYTF. The CDR3 DNA is TGTGCCAGCAGCTTAGGCGGCAGGGAATACACCTTC.

The CDR3: CASSEFRGGNTGELFF. CDR3 DNA sequence: TGTGCCAGCAGTGAATTCCGCGGGGGGAACACCGGGGAGCTGTTTTTT. The chain employs TRBV25-1 and TRBJ2-2, with TRBD2 matching 7 bases. Germline V CDR1 and CDR2: MGHDK, SYGVNS. J lost 1 base, V lost 1 base, and 3 bases had no gene match. CDR3 length: 16 amino acids. The whole variable domain, remainder taken from reference TRBV25-1 and TRBJ2-2, is EADIYQTPRYLVIGTGKKITLECSQTMGHDKMYWYQQDPGMELHLIHYSYGVNSTEKGDLSSESTVSRIRTEHFPLTLESARPSHTSQYLCASSEFRGGNTGELFFGEGSRLTVL.

The chain joins TRBV19 to TRBJ2-1; D possibly corresponds to TRBD1 (7 bases). Germline V CDR1 and CDR2: LNHDA, SQIVND (reference sequence). The V end lost 3 bases, the J end lost 0 bases, and 12 bases lay between the germline ends. The CDR3 sequence is 16 residues long. CDR3 residues: CASSIGGTVSYNEQFF. The CDR3, as DNA: TGTGCCAGTAGTATTGGAGGGACAGTCTCCTACAATGAGCAGTTCTTC.

V is TRBV5-1 and J is TRBJ1-1, with D maybe TRBD1 (5 bases). This CDR3 comprises 15 residues. The germline CDR1 and CDR2 sequences are SGHRS and YFSETQ. Trimming took off 1 base at V and 1 base at J, with 11 bases between the two ends. The chain's CDR3 is CASSLTSGENTEAFF. The CDR3 nucleotides read TGCGCCAGCAGCTTGACCTCGGGGGAGAACACTGAAGCTTTCTTT.

The rearrangement links TRBV19 to TRBJ1-1; 9 bases are shared with TRBD1. The germline V gene encodes CDR1 LNHDA and CDR2 SQIVND (reference sequence). There are 14 residues in the CDR3. V trimming: 6 bases; J trimming: 6 bases; junction bases outside the gene matches: 8. The CDR3 loop is CASREGQGGAEAFF. The CDR3 region has the DNA TGTGCCAGTAGAGAGGGACAGGGTGGAGCTGAAGCTTTCTTT.

The chain employs TRBV3-1 (or the pseudogene TRBV3-2) and TRBJ2-7, with 10 nucleotides matching TRBD2. V trimming: 1 base; J trimming: 1 base; junction bases outside the gene matches: 10. The V gene's germline CDR1 is LGHDT and CDR2 YNNKEL (reference sequence). This CDR3 is 18 amino acids long. CDR3 in amino acids: CASSQGTPGTSESYEQYF. The CDR3 DNA sequence: TGTGCCAGCAGCCAAGGGACCCCCGGGACTAGCGAGTCCTACGAGCAGTACTTC.

The chain is built from TRBV6-5 and TRBJ1-1, with unresolved D. CDR1 is MNHEY, CDR2 SVGAGI, per germline. This CDR3 has 13 amino acids. The V end lost 2 bases, the J end lost 6 bases, and 10 bases lay between the germline ends. The CDR3 DNA reads TGTGCCAGCAGTTACAACATGAGGTCTGAAGCTTTCTTT. This encodes CASSYNMRSEAFF.

The J gene is TRBJ1-1, the V gene TRBV6-1, with 11 bases aligning to TRBD1. Germline trimming cut 2 bases from V and 5 bases from J; bases unmatched to any gene: 13. The CDR3 length is 18 residues. The germline CDR1 and CDR2 sequences are MNHNS and SASEGT. The CDR3 is CASSERRTGGSGRTEAFF. The CDR3 bases are TGTGCCAGCAGTGAAAGGCGGACAGGGGGCTCAGGAAGAACTGAAGCTTTCTTT.

V and J are TRBV4-1 and TRBJ1-4, with 11 bases identical to TRBD1. Germline assignment: CDR1 MGHRA and CDR2 YSYEKL. V shed 4 bases, J shed 0 bases, and the junction held 13 bases outside the gene matches. The CDR3 is 20 amino acids. CDR3 sequence (DNA): TGCGCCAGCAGCCTTCTAGGGATTGGGACAGGGGGGACAACTAATGAAAAACTGTTTTTT. Protein sequence: CASSLLGIGTGGTTNEKLFF.

This rearrangement joins TRBV3-1 (or the pseudogene TRBV3-2) to TRBJ2-3; weak D call: TRBD2 (5 bases). From germline, CDR1 is LGHDT and CDR2 YNNKEL (reference sequence). Trimming stripped 0 bases from V and 8 bases from J, with 12 bases between. This CDR3 has 14 amino acids. The CDR3 is CASSQDFGGGTQYF. CDR3 sequence (DNA): TGTGCCAGCAGCCAAGATTTTGGAGGCGGTACGCAGTATTTT.

The rearrangement joins TRBV3-1 (or the pseudogene TRBV3-2) to TRBJ2-7, with D possibly being TRBD2 (5 bases). Germline loops: CDR1 LGHDT, CDR2 YNNKEL (reference sequence). Trimming cost V 4 bases and J 1 base, with 11 bases left between them. The CDR3 sequence is 14 residues long. The CDR3 loop reads CASSPDSSSYEQYF. CDR3 in DNA: TGTGCCAGCAGCCCGGACTCTTCTTCCTACGAGCAGTACTTC.

V gene TRBV28 combines with J gene TRBJ2-5, with 11 bases aligning to TRBD2. Germline V gene lookup returns CDR1 MDHEN and CDR2 SYDVKM. The CDR3 is 15 amino acids. Losses at the gene ends were 3 bases for V and 1 base for J; bases not matched to a gene: 1. This CDR3 is CASSLLAGGQETQYF. Here the CDR3 DNA reads TGTGCCAGCAGTTTGCTAGCGGGGGGCCAAGAGACCCAGTACTTC. The whole variable domain, remainder taken from reference TRBV28 and TRBJ2-5, is DVKVTQSSRYLVKRTGEKVFLECVQDMDHENMFWYRQDPGLGLRLIYFSYDVKMKEKGDIPEGYSVSREKKERFSLILESASTNQTSMYLCASSLLAGGQETQYFGPGTRLLVL.

Written as DNA, the CDR3 is TGCGCCAGCAGCTTGGTTCCGGGAACTGAAGCTTTCTTT. It specifies CASSLVPGTEAFF. The rearrangement links TRBV5-1 to TRBJ1-1; D is ambiguous. V lost 0 bases to trimming and J lost 5 bases, with 8 bases between them. Germline CDR1 and CDR2: SGHRS and YFSETQ. This CDR3 spans 13 amino acids.

The chain joins TRBV9 to TRBJ2-1, with D possibly matching TRBD1 (6 bases). This CDR3 spans 15 amino acids. Germline CDR1 reads SGDLS; CDR2 reads YYNGEE. V lost 6 bases to trimming and J lost 11 bases, with 24 bases between them. The CDR3 region is CASTRGADITGKQFF. CDR3 DNA sequence: TGTGCCAGCACCCGAGGTGCGGATATCACAGGGAAGCAGTTCTTC.

The chain joins TRBV9 to TRBJ1-3, with D maybe TRBD1 (6 bases). The CDR3 sequence is 13 residues long. Germline CDR1 is SGDLS and CDR2 is YYNGEE. The V end was cut by 5 bases, the J end by 4 bases, with 10 bases between. The CDR3 loop reads CASSTGSGNTIYF. The CDR3 DNA is TGTGCCAGCAGTACAGGGTCCGGAAACACCATATATTTT.

The chain is built from TRBV18 and TRBJ1-1; TRBD1 agrees at 7 bases. J gave up 1 base and V 0 bases, and 5 bases lay outside the gene matches. The CDR3 runs 16 residues. Germline CDR1 reads KGHSH; CDR2 reads LQKENI. CDR3 amino acids: CASSPPVRTGNTEAFF. CDR3 DNA sequence: TGTGCCAGCTCACCACCCGTCCGGACAGGGAACACTGAAGCTTTCTTT.

This clone was seen just once. V and J are TRBV10-2 and TRBJ2-3; D not resolved. Trimming left V 7 bases short and J 0 bases short, with 11 bases between. Germline assignment: CDR1 WSHSY and CDR2 SAAADI. The CDR3 is 14 amino acids. The CDR3 nucleotides read TGCGCCAGCAAAGATGGGCATAGCACAGATACGCAGTATTTT. Amino acid sequence: CASKDGHSTDTQYF.

This sequence joins TRBV6-6 and TRBJ2-7; possibly TRBD2 for D (5 bases). V lost 6 bases, J lost 6 bases, and 15 bases lay in between. Germline V gene data show CDR1 as MNHNY and CDR2 as SVGAGI (reference sequence). CDR3 length: 13 amino acids. In nucleotides, the CDR3 is TGTGCCAGCAGGGGCATGGTCCGGGGCGAGCAGTACTTC. This gives the protein CASRGMVRGEQYF.

The chain has TRBV30 and TRBJ2-1; the match to TRBD1 covers 9 bases. The germline V gene encodes CDR1 GTSNPN and CDR2 SVGIG (reference sequence). Trimming removed 5 bases from V and 0 bases from J; junction bases left unmatched: 5. The length of the CDR3 is 15 residues. CDR3 region: CAWATGGSSYNEQFF. The CDR3, as DNA: TGTGCCTGGGCGACAGGGGGTAGCTCCTACAATGAGCAGTTCTTC.

This clone has a single count. One junction end disagrees with the germline gene, perhaps due to a read error. The chain employs TRBV6-1 and TRBJ1-1; 8 bases line up with TRBD1. The CDR3 sequence is 16 residues long. From germline, CDR1 is MNHNS and CDR2 SASEGT. The CDR3 sequence is CASSQAQGAGDTEAFF. DNA for the CDR3: TGTGCCAGCAGTCAAGCCCAGGGGGCTGGGGACACTGAAGCTTTCTTT.

The chain carries TRBV11-2 and TRBJ1-2; D possibly corresponds to TRBD1 (6 bases). Deletions cut 2 bases from V and 3 bases from J, with 10 bases between. CDR1 and CDR2 (germline): SGHAT, FQNNGV. The CDR3 runs 14 residues. Written as DNA, the CDR3 is TGTGCCAGCAGCTTAAGTCCAGGGGACTATGGCTACACCTTC. This codes for CASSLSPGDYGYTF. Based on the CDR3 plus reference TRBV11-2 and TRBJ1-2, the full variable domain is EAGVAQSPRYKIIEKRQSVAFWCNPISGHATLYWYQQILGQGPKLLIQFQNNGVVDDSQLPKDRFSAERLKGVDSTLKIQPAKLEDSAVYLCASSLSPGDYGYTFGSGTRLTVV.

The CDR3 loop reads CASSLMTGGTGELFF. Here the CDR3 DNA reads TGTGCCAGCAGCCTGATGACAGGGGGCACCGGGGAGCTGTTTTTT. The V and J genes are TRBV5-4 and TRBJ2-2; 9 positions agree with TRBD1. V shed 4 bases, J shed 4 bases, and the junction held 5 bases outside the gene matches. Germline CDR1 SGHNT, CDR2 YYREEE (reference sequence). CDR3 length: 15 residues.

The V and J genes are TRBV13 and TRBJ2-1, with D tentatively TRBD1 (6 bases). Germline V gene lookup returns CDR1 PRHDT and CDR2 FYEKMQ (reference sequence). This CDR3 spans 16 amino acids. Trimming pared 5 bases from V and 5 bases from J, leaving 19 bases between. CDR3 DNA sequence: TGTGCCAGCAGCCCCCCAATAGAGACAGGCCACAATGAGCAGTTCTTC. Encoded protein: CASSPPIETGHNEQFF.

This chain uses TRBV29-1 with TRBJ2-2; perhaps TRBD1 as D (6 bases). Germline V lookup: CDR1 SQVTM, CDR2 ANQGSEA. The V end was cut by 5 bases, the J end by 6 bases, with 13 bases between. The CDR3 has 13 residues. The CDR3 nucleotides read TGCAGCGTTCTACGGACAGAAGCCGGGGAGCTGTTTTTT. This encodes CSVLRTEAGELFF.

The V and J genes are TRBV27 and TRBJ1-1; 7 positions match TRBD1. Unmatched junction bases numbered 2, after V lost 4 bases and J lost 0 bases. CDR3 length equals 14 residues. CDR1 is MNHEY and CDR2 is SMNVEV in the germline V gene (reference sequence). CDR3 sequence reads: CASSYRGLNTEAFF. The CDR3 DNA is TGTGCCAGCAGTTACAGGGGCCTGAACACTGAAGCTTTCTTT.